These T cell receptor beta chains were read from a single sample in a study of cytotoxic CD8 clonotypes in ibrutinib-treated CLL. The method was immunoSEQ multiplex PCR; TCRdb's version includes in-frame clones alone and lacks a portion of them. The sample consists of some 130,000 clones, 70% to 90% of them appearing once. This sample comprised PBMCs, obtained after 24 months of ibrutinib treatment. The origin of the receptors is a human donor with chronic lymphocytic leukemia. Each CDR3 is given with its conserved first and last residue. D genes are given only for firm matches. Not all rows give a size; the values are once, few, many and, for expanded clones, a class.

V gene: TRBV28; D gene: NA; J gene: TRBJ2-3; clone size: NA; CDR3 length: 13; CDR3 DNA: TGTGCCAGCAGGTTAACAGGCACAGATACGCAGTATTTT; CDR3 protein: CASRLTGTDTQYF
V gene: TRBV18; D gene: TRBD1; J gene: TRBJ1-2; clone size: NA; CDR3 length: 13; CDR3 DNA: TGTGCCAGCTCCCAGGATTCGGGACAGATAAACACCTTC; CDR3 protein: CASSQDSGQINTF
V gene: TRBV27; D gene: NA; J gene: TRBJ2-7; clone size: NA; CDR3 length: 14; CDR3 DNA: TGTGCCAGCAGTTTGAGGGCGTTCAACTACGAGCAGTACTTC; CDR3 protein: CASSLRAFNYEQYF
V gene: TRBV4-1; D gene: NA; J gene: TRBJ1-5; clone size: NA; CDR3 length: 14; CDR3 DNA: TGCGCCAGCAGCCAGGGGGCTAGCAATCAGCCCCAGCATTTT; CDR3 protein: CASSQGASNQPQHF
V gene: TRBV28; D gene: TRBD1; J gene: TRBJ2-3; clone size: NA; CDR3 length: 16; CDR3 DNA: TGTGCCAGCAGTTTACTCCCAGGGGGAAAGACAGATACGCAGTATTTT; CDR3 protein: CASSLLPGGKTDTQYF
V gene: TRBV2; D gene: NA; J gene: TRBJ1-2; clone size: NA; CDR3 length: 12; CDR3 DNA: TGTGCCAGCACGGGGGGGGAATATGGCTACACCTTC; CDR3 protein: CASTGGEYGYTF
V gene: TRBV4-1; D gene: NA; J gene: TRBJ2-7; clone size: NA; CDR3 length: 15; CDR3 DNA: TGCGCCAGCAGCCAAGGCAGGGGAGCGTCGTACGAGCAGTACTTC; CDR3 protein: CASSQGRGASYEQYF
V gene: TRBV15; D gene: TRBD1; J gene: TRBJ2-1; clone size: NA; CDR3 length: 15; CDR3 DNA: TGTGCCACCAGCAGATACCAGACAGGGGCCAATGAGCAGTTCTTC; CDR3 protein: CATSRYQTGANEQFF
V gene: TRBV25-1; D gene: TRBD1; J gene: TRBJ1-1; clone size: NA; CDR3 length: 12; CDR3 DNA: TGTGCCAGCAGTGGATTGGGACAGCCCGCTTTCTTT; CDR3 protein: CASSGLGQPAFF
V gene: TRBV28; D gene: NA; J gene: TRBJ2-3; clone size: NA; CDR3 length: 12; CDR3 DNA: TGTGCCAGCGGGGACCTCACAGATACGCAGTATTTT; CDR3 protein: CASGDLTDTQYF
V gene: TRBV30; D gene: NA; J gene: TRBJ2-7; clone size: once; CDR3 length: 14; CDR3 DNA: TGTGCCTGGAGTTACCAGGGCAGGTTGTCCGAGCAGTACTTC; CDR3 protein: CAWSYQGRLSEQYF
V gene: TRBV28; D gene: NA; J gene: TRBJ1-1; clone size: NA; CDR3 length: 13; CDR3 DNA: TGTGCCAGCAGTTTAAACCTGAACACTGAAGCTTTCTTT; CDR3 protein: CASSLNLNTEAFF
V gene: TRBV28; D gene: NA; J gene: TRBJ1-5; clone size: NA; CDR3 length: 15; CDR3 DNA: TGTGCCAGCAGTTTAATTGCAGGGAGCAATCAGCCCCAGCATTTT; CDR3 protein: CASSLIAGSNQPQHF
V gene: TRBV5-1; D gene: NA; J gene: TRBJ1-2; clone size: NA; CDR3 length: 17; CDR3 DNA: TGCGCCAGCAGCTTGGGGCTGCGTGGGAATCCTAACTATGGCTACACCTTC; CDR3 protein: CASSLGLRGNPNYGYTF
V gene: TRBV4-3; D gene: TRBD1; J gene: TRBJ2-7; clone size: NA; CDR3 length: 14; CDR3 DNA: TGCGCCAGCAGCCAAGAAAGACAGGGCTACGAGCAGTACTTC; CDR3 protein: CASSQERQGYEQYF
V gene: TRBV21-1; D gene: NA; J gene: TRBJ1-2; clone size: NA; CDR3 length: 17; CDR3 DNA: TGTGCCAGCAGCAAAGGGATAGGGGGCCTTGAAAACTATGGCTACACCTTC; CDR3 protein: CASSKGIGGLENYGYTF
V gene: TRBV15; D gene: TRBD2; J gene: TRBJ2-1; clone size: NA; CDR3 length: 16; CDR3 DNA: TGTGCCACCAGCACAGGGACTAGCGGGGGATGGGATGAGCAGTTCTTC; CDR3 protein: CATSTGTSGGWDEQFF
V gene: TRBV14; D gene: NA; J gene: TRBJ1-1; clone size: NA; CDR3 length: 13; CDR3 DNA: TGTGCCAGCAGCCTACAGCAGAACACTGAAGCTTTCTTT; CDR3 protein: CASSLQQNTEAFF
V gene: TRBV5-1; D gene: NA; J gene: TRBJ2-2; clone size: NA; CDR3 length: 16; CDR3 DNA: TGCGCCAGCAGCCCTAGCTTGTCCTCCAACACCGGGGAGCTGTTTTTT; CDR3 protein: CASSPSLSSNTGELFF
V gene: TRBV19; D gene: NA; J gene: TRBJ2-1; clone size: NA; CDR3 length: 15; CDR3 DNA: TGTGCCAGAACTCCGGATAGCAGGGCACACAATGAGCAGTTCTTC; CDR3 protein: CARTPDSRAHNEQFF
V gene: TRBV28; D gene: NA; J gene: TRBJ2-3; clone size: NA; CDR3 length: 12; CDR3 DNA: TGTGCCAGCAGTCAAGCAGTAGAGATGCAGTATTTT; CDR3 protein: CASSQAVEMQYF
V gene: TRBV19; D gene: TRBD1; J gene: TRBJ1-2; clone size: once; CDR3 length: 13; CDR3 DNA: TGTGCCAGTAGTATTGGTCAGGGGGATGGCTACACCTTC; CDR3 protein: CASSIGQGDGYTF
V gene: TRBV28; D gene: NA; J gene: TRBJ1-2; clone size: NA; CDR3 length: 16; CDR3 DNA: TGTGCCAGCAGTTTAGATCTGGGAAGGGGCTCCTATGGCTACACCTTC; CDR3 protein: CASSLDLGRGSYGYTF
V gene: TRBV18; D gene: NA; J gene: TRBJ2-1; clone size: NA; CDR3 length: 13; CDR3 DNA: TGTGCCAGCTCACAGGTCGCTCGGGATGAGCAGTTCTTC; CDR3 protein: CASSQVARDEQFF
V gene: TRBV10-3; D gene: TRBD1; J gene: TRBJ1-6; clone size: few; CDR3 length: 15; CDR3 DNA: TGTGCCATCAGTGAGTCGACAGGGCGGGATTCACCCCTCCACTTT; CDR3 protein: CAISESTGRDSPLHF
V gene: TRBV2; D gene: NA; J gene: TRBJ2-7; clone size: once; CDR3 length: 13; CDR3 DNA: TGTGCCAGCAGTGGCGACTGGGACTACGAGCAGTACTTC; CDR3 protein: CASSGDWDYEQYF
V gene: TRBV6-6; D gene: NA; J gene: TRBJ1-3; clone size: NA; CDR3 length: 15; CDR3 DNA: TGTGCCAGCAGTCCAAATCTTCAAGCGGGAAACACCATATATTTT; CDR3 protein: CASSPNLQAGNTIYF
V gene: TRBV12-5; D gene: NA; J gene: TRBJ2-3; clone size: NA; CDR3 length: 12; CDR3 DNA: TGTGCTAGTGGGGAGAACACAGATACGCAGTATTTT; CDR3 protein: CASGENTDTQYF
V gene: TRBV28; D gene: NA; J gene: TRBJ1-2; clone size: once; CDR3 length: 14; CDR3 DNA: TGTGCCAGCAGTTCGTCGGGAGGGAACTATGGCTACACCTTC; CDR3 protein: CASSSSGGNYGYTF
V gene: TRBV15; D gene: NA; J gene: TRBJ2-7; clone size: NA; CDR3 length: 16; CDR3 DNA: TGTGCCACCAGCAGAGAACTGGCAGGGAGCTCCTACGAGCAGTACTTC; CDR3 protein: CATSRELAGSSYEQYF
V gene: TRBV10-3; D gene: TRBD2; J gene: TRBJ2-7; clone size: NA; CDR3 length: 14; CDR3 DNA: TGTGCCATCAGTGACGCGGGGGGGCCGTTGGAGCAGTACTTC; CDR3 protein: CAISDAGGPLEQYF
V gene: TRBV29-1; D gene: TRBD1; J gene: TRBJ2-7; clone size: NA; CDR3 length: 14; CDR3 DNA: TGCAGCGTTCTAGGACAGGGGAGTTCGTACGAGCAGTACTTC; CDR3 protein: CSVLGQGSSYEQYF
V gene: TRBV7-7; D gene: TRBD1; J gene: TRBJ2-2; clone size: NA; CDR3 length: 15; CDR3 DNA: TGTGCCAGCAGTCCAGACAGGGGGGACACCGGGGAGCTGTTTTTT; CDR3 protein: CASSPDRGDTGELFF
V gene: TRBV6-5; D gene: NA; J gene: TRBJ2-7; clone size: NA; CDR3 length: 14; CDR3 DNA: TGTGCCAGCAGCTCCACCACACAGGGCTACGAGCAGTACTTC; CDR3 protein: CASSSTTQGYEQYF
V gene: TRBV7-6; D gene: NA; J gene: TRBJ1-5; clone size: NA; CDR3 length: 15; CDR3 DNA: TGTGCCAGCAGCTTTACAGACGGGGTTGGACAGCCCCAGCATTTT; CDR3 protein: CASSFTDGVGQPQHF
V gene: TRBV5-1; D gene: NA; J gene: TRBJ2-3; clone size: NA; CDR3 length: 13; CDR3 DNA: TGCGCCAGCAGCCGCGGGGAGGCAGATACGCAGTATTTT; CDR3 protein: CASSRGEADTQYF
V gene: TRBV19; D gene: TRBD2; J gene: TRBJ2-3; clone size: once; CDR3 length: 14; CDR3 DNA: TGTGCCAGCGGACTAGCGGGAGTTAAAGATACGCAGTATTTT; CDR3 protein: CASGLAGVKDTQYF
V gene: TRBV14; D gene: NA; J gene: TRBJ2-3; clone size: NA; CDR3 length: 14; CDR3 DNA: TGTGCCAGCAGCCAATGGGCCCTGACAGATACGCAGTATTTT; CDR3 protein: CASSQWALTDTQYF
V gene: TRBV7-2; D gene: NA; J gene: TRBJ2-5; clone size: NA; CDR3 length: 12; CDR3 DNA: TGTGCCAGCAGCCTAGGCGCGGAGACCCAGTACTTC; CDR3 protein: CASSLGAETQYF
V gene: TRBV29-1; D gene: NA; J gene: TRBJ2-3; clone size: NA; CDR3 length: 10; CDR3 DNA: TGCAGCGTCGGTTACGATACGCAGTATTTT; CDR3 protein: CSVGYDTQYF
V gene: TRBV28; D gene: NA; J gene: TRBJ1-4; clone size: NA; CDR3 length: 13; CDR3 DNA: TGTGCCAGCACAGGGGTTTCTAATGAAAAACTGTTTTTT; CDR3 protein: CASTGVSNEKLFF
V gene: TRBV9; D gene: NA; J gene: TRBJ2-5; clone size: NA; CDR3 length: 15; CDR3 DNA: TGTGCCAGCAGCGTAGCTCTGGGGGGTTGGGAGACCCAGTACTTC; CDR3 protein: CASSVALGGWETQYF